Below are 18 T cell receptor beta chains sequenced from a single sample in a study of T cell responses to AZD1222 COVID-19 vaccine. Repertoires were generated with immunoSEQ multiplex PCR, while TCRdb's copy carries only in-frame clones and drops some. The repertoire has about 150,000 clones, 90% of them found once; the top ten carry 3% to 3.5%. The sample in question was peripheral blood, obtained 28 days after the second AZD1222 dose. Receptor source: an adult who received the AZD1222 COVID-19 vaccine.

Only a few counts were recorded for this clone. This chain links TRBV7-9 with TRBJ1-1, with D uncertain. CDR1 is SEHNR and CDR2 is FQNEAQ in the germline V gene (reference sequence). The CDR3 has 11 amino acids. V was pared by 3 bases and J by 6 bases, with 5 bases between. CDR3 in amino acids: CASSLSPEAFF. CDR3 bases: TGTGCCAGCAGCTTGAGTCCTGAAGCTTTCTTT. Together with reference TRBV7-9 and TRBJ1-1, the CDR3 gives the full variable domain: DTGVSQNPRHKITKRGQNVTFRCDPISEHNRLYWYRQTLGQGPEFLTYFQNEAQLEKSRLLSDRFSAERPKGSFSTLEIQRTEQGDSAMYLCASSLSPEAFFGQGTRLTVV.

The chain couples TRBV2 to TRBJ1-3; no clear D. The germline gives CDR1 SNHLY, CDR2 FYNNEI. Trimming stripped 3 bases from V and 7 bases from J, with 10 bases between. This CDR3 spans 13 amino acids. Here the CDR3 DNA reads TGTGCCAGCAGTGAGGGCCCTCCGAACACCATATATTTT. Residues: CASSEGPPNTIYF.

The chain uses TRBV12-5 and TRBJ2-5; 7 bases line up with TRBD1. The CDR3 consists of 15 residues. Germline V gene lookup returns CDR1 LGHNT and CDR2 FRNRAP. V trimming: 1 base; J trimming: 5 bases; junction bases outside the gene matches: 7. The CDR3 DNA reads as TGTGCTAGTGGTTTGGCTACAGGGGCCCGGGAGACCCAGTACTTC. Translation: CASGLATGARETQYF.

The rearrangement joins TRBV6-5 to TRBJ1-6; D is perhaps TRBD1 (5 bases). The CDR3 totals 13 residues. CDR1 is MNHEY and CDR2 is SVGAGI in the germline V gene. Trimming took off 3 bases at V and 6 bases at J, with 6 bases between the two ends. CDR3 sequence: CASSYQGNSPLHF. In DNA form, the CDR3 reads TGTGCCAGCAGTTATCAGGGTAATTCACCCCTCCACTTT.

The rearrangement uses TRBV5-4 and TRBJ2-4; TRBD1 agrees at 7 bases. V lost 0 bases and J lost 6; bases outside the gene matches: 6. There are 15 residues in the CDR3. The germline V gene has CDR1 SGHNT and CDR2 YYREEE (reference sequence). As DNA, the CDR3 is TGTGCCAGCAGCTTGGGACAGGGTTTGGTAAACATTCAGTACTTC. It encodes CASSLGQGLVNIQYF. Combining the CDR3 with reference TRBV5-4 and TRBJ2-4 gives the whole variable domain ETGVTQSPTHLIKTRGQQVTLRCSSQSGHNTVSWYQQALGQGPQFIFQYYREEENGRGNFPPRFSGLQFPNYSSELNVNALELDDSALYLCASSLGQGLVNIQYFGAGTRLSVL.

The chain couples TRBV21-1 to TRBJ2-5; the table's D call, TRBD1, was not checked against the DNA. TRBV21-1 is a listed pseudogene. The CDR3 sequence is 18 residues long. The DNA of the CDR3 is TGTGCCAGCAGCAAATGCCTGGGGCCTGGACGGCTCCAAGAGACCCAGTACTTC. It translates to CASSKCLGPGRLQETQYF.

Worth noting for this clone: Other DNA sequences in this specimen translate into the identical CDR3. The V gene is TRBV6-5, the J gene TRBJ1-1; 9 nucleotides agree with TRBD1. Germline trimming cut 4 bases from V and 4 bases from J; bases unmatched to any gene: 4. The CDR3 totals 14 residues. Germline CDR1 and CDR2: MNHEY and SVGAGI. The DNA of the CDR3 is TGTGCCAGCAGTTTGGACAGGGGCGGCACTGAAGCTTTCTTT. Translated: CASSLDRGGTEAFF.

This rearrangement joins TRBV3-1 (or the pseudogene TRBV3-2) to TRBJ2-5; TRBD2 aligns across 11 bases. Trimming at V came to 4 bases and at J to 5 bases, leaving 9 bases not matched to a gene. Germline V gene lookup returns CDR1 LGHDT and CDR2 YNNKEL (reference sequence). The CDR3 is made up of 16 amino acids. The CDR3 loop reads CASSRGLAVGGETQYF. The CDR3 DNA is TGTGCCAGCAGCCGGGGACTAGCGGTAGGGGGGGAGACCCAGTACTTC.

This clone was found once. The chain employs TRBV29-1 and TRBJ2-1; D ambiguous. CDR1 is SQVTM, CDR2 ANQGSEA, per germline. Trimming removed 3 bases at V and 4 bases at J, with 13 bases between. The length of the CDR3 is 14 residues. The CDR3 region is CSVDPSGLYNEQFF. Written as DNA, the CDR3 is TGCAGCGTTGATCCCTCCGGGCTTTACAATGAGCAGTTCTTC.

The chain recombines TRBV27 with TRBJ2-3; D is uncertain. The V gene lost 4 bases and the J gene lost 1 base, with 9 bases spanning the gap. In germline, CDR1 is MNHEY, CDR2 SMNVEV (reference sequence). This CDR3 spans 14 amino acids. In DNA form, the CDR3 reads TGTGCCAGCAGTTCACACCGGGGCACAGATACGCAGTATTTT. Its protein product is CASSSHRGTDTQYF.

This sequence joins TRBV19 and TRBJ2-1; 9 bases agree with TRBD1. The junction had 11 bases not matched to a gene; V was cut back by 7 bases and J by 10 bases. This CDR3 contains 14 residues. Germline CDR1 and CDR2: LNHDA and SQIVND (reference sequence). CDR3 sequence reads: CASTPGTGFGEQFF. The CDR3, as DNA: TGTGCCAGTACTCCCGGGACAGGGTTCGGGGAGCAGTTCTTC.

V usage is TRBV6-6 and J usage is TRBJ2-2; D is possibly TRBD2 (6 bases). This CDR3 contains 18 residues. V was trimmed by 7 bases and J by 0 bases, leaving 21 bases between them. Germline V CDR1 and CDR2: MNHNY, SVGAGI (reference sequence). CDR3 DNA: TGTGCCAGCACTCCATCCGGGTGGGGGGATGCGAACACCGGGGAGCTGTTTTTT. Translated: CASTPSGWGDANTGELFF.

This clone showed up just a few times. The V gene is TRBV6-5, the J gene TRBJ1-2, with 8 bases aligning to TRBD1. This CDR3 has 13 residues. After removal of 5 bases from V and 7 bases from J, the junction contained 6 bases not matched to a gene. Germline assignment: CDR1 MNHEY and CDR2 SVGAGI. The CDR3 region is CASSPDRDTGYTF. CDR3 nucleotides: TGTGCCAGCAGTCCGGACAGGGATACTGGCTACACCTTC.

Concerning this clone itself: This specimen includes other DNA sequences encoding the same CDR3. The CDR3 coding sequence is TGTGCCAGCAGCCAAGTTCTGGGGGGGACAGGGATGGAGACCCAGTACTTC. This sequence encodes CASSQVLGGTGMETQYF. This sequence joins TRBV3-1 (or the pseudogene TRBV3-2) and TRBJ2-5; TRBD1 aligns across 9 bases. CDR3 length: 17 residues. Germline V gives CDR1 LGHDT, CDR2 YNNKEL (reference sequence). V lost 1 base, J lost 5 bases, and 11 bases stayed unmatched.

The chain joins TRBV3-1 (or the pseudogene TRBV3-2) to TRBJ2-1; TRBD2 matches at 13 bases. After removal of 5 bases from V and 6 bases from J, the junction contained 7 bases not matched to a gene. The V gene's germline CDR1 is LGHDT and CDR2 YNNKEL (reference sequence). This CDR3 comprises 16 residues. The CDR3: CASSLTSGRSGNEQFF. The CDR3 DNA is TGTGCCAGCAGCTTGACTAGCGGGAGGTCGGGCAATGAGCAGTTCTTC.

This chain uses TRBV19 with TRBJ2-5; D possibly corresponds to TRBD1 (6 bases). The CDR3 spans 14 residues. Germline V gene sequence: CDR1 LNHDA, CDR2 SQIVND (reference sequence). V was trimmed by 7 bases and J by 6 bases, leaving 18 bases between them. The CDR3 DNA sequence: TGTGCCAGTACTCCCCATCAGGGGACGAAGACCCAGTACTTC. Amino acids: CASTPHQGTKTQYF.

The V call is TRBV11-3, the J call TRBJ2-2, with TRBD1 matching 9 bases. Germline V gives CDR1 SGHNT, CDR2 YENEEA. The CDR3 totals 17 residues. After removal of 0 bases from V and 6 bases from J, the junction contained 8 bases not matched to a gene. The CDR3 region has the DNA TGTGCCAGCAGCTTAGATTTTACGGGACAGGGTGCCGGGGAGCTGTTTTTT. Protein: CASSLDFTGQGAGELFF. The full variable domain, in which reference TRBV11-3 and TRBJ2-2 provide the parts outside the CDR3, is EAGVVQSPRYKIIEKKQPVAFWCNPISGHNTLYWYLQNLGQGPELLIRYENEEAVDDSQLPKDRFSAERLKGVDSTLKIQPAELGDSAVYLCASSLDFTGQGAGELFFGEGSRLTVL.

The chain combines TRBV30 with TRBJ2-3; TRBD1 agrees at 7 bases. The germline V gene has CDR1 GTSNPN and CDR2 SVGIG (reference sequence). The ends lost 2 bases at V and 5 bases at J; junction bases unmatched: 7. CDR3 length equals 14 residues. This CDR3 reads CAWSPGQGEDTQYF. Here the CDR3 DNA reads TGTGCCTGGAGTCCGGGGCAGGGGGAAGATACGCAGTATTTT.